The clone carrying this T cell receptor (beta chain) was counted at least ten times. Splitting the CD4+ cells yielded a CD45RA+ naive subset and a CD45RA-negative memory subset. Original methodology: Quality scores were absent from the junction-only immunoSEQ sequences, so filtering differed. This table comes from immunoSEQ multiplex PCR, and its TCRdb copy is limited to in-frame clones, with some not included. The V and J calls and clone size were taken over from that table, and D and trimming were inferred from the DNA. The top ten hold nearly 1.5% of the sample, which has about 980,000 clones, approximately 80% seen once. The data derive from a study of shared clonotypes between healthy human individuals. Study summary: Donors were two women and a few men aged 18 to 49.

The V gene's germline CDR1 is MNHEY and CDR2 SMNVEV (reference sequence). V gave up 6 bases and J gave up 7 bases; unmatched junction bases: 5. CDR3 length equals 13 residues. Sequenced: memory CD4+ T cells sorted from blood. Subset defined: CD45RA-negative fraction. This receptor was obtained from a young man in good health. The rearrangement joins TRBV27 to TRBJ2-1; 8 bases align to TRBD2. The DNA for the CDR3 is TGTGCCAGCAGGCGGGGGGCGAGGAATGAGCAGTTCTTC. Protein: CASRRGARNEQFF.